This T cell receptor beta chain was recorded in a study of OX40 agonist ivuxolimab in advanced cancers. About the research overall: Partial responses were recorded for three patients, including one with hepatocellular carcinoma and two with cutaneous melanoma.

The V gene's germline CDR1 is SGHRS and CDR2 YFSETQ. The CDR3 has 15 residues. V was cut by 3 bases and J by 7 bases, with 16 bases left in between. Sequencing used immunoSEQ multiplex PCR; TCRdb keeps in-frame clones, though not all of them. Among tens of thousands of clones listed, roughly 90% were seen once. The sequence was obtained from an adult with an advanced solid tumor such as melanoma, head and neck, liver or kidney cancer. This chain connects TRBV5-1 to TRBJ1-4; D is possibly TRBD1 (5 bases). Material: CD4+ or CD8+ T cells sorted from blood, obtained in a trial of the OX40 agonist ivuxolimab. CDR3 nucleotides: TGCGCCAGCAGCTCCCAGGGCCGGACCGGTGAAAAACTGTTTTTT. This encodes CASSSQGRTGEKLFF.